This T cell receptor beta chain was captured in a study of vaccination and CD4 T cells after COVID-19. Study-level points and caveats: Looking at convalescent patients, a median approximately 86% of reactive clones were present only post-vaccination.

The germline V gene has CDR1 SGHAT and CDR2 FQNNGV. This CDR3 has 13 amino acids. V dropped 0 bases and J dropped 4 bases, with 4 bases sitting between them. Cultured CD4+ T cell DNA underwent sequencing with the Oncomine TCR Beta short-read assay. The source of extracted genomic DNA was cultured CD4+ T cells. TCRdb reanalysed the PCR reads using MiXCR and keeps one entry per CDR3 protein. The sample lists over 10,000 distinct CDR3 sequences, less than 70% seen once, with over 9.5% in the top ten. As for this clonotype: What it binds is not known.

As for treatment: roughly 10-day PBMC culture with coronavirus spike peptide pools or control peptides (ViraFEST assay). The receptor comes from a human donor who had recovered from COVID-19. Sequencing was done on a sample of CD4+ T cells from blood, cultured in vitro. The chain joins TRBV11-2 to TRBJ1-5; D is unclear. CDR3 sequence: CASSLDRNQPQHF. In DNA form, the CDR3 reads TGTGCCAGCAGCTTAGACAGAAATCAGCCCCAGCATTTT.